This T cell receptor beta chain was sequenced for a study of blood T cell repertoires in COVID-19. Study at large: PBMCs, B-cell-depleted T cells, or T cells were the source of the cDNA or gDNA that made up the material.

In germline, CDR1 is DFQATT, CDR2 SNEGSKA (reference sequence). V was trimmed by 3 bases and J by 0 bases, leaving 5 bases between them. CDR3 length: 12 amino acids. Authors' methods: Reference gene primers were amplified, and this amplification served to estimate nucleated cell counts. The assay was immunoSEQ multiplex PCR, and TCRdb's table has in-frame clones only and misses some. D and trimming were read from the DNA, whereas the V and J calls and clone size are those reported in that table. The top ten hold roughly 40% of the sample, which has just over 80,000 clones, about four fifths seen once.

V and J are TRBV20-1 and TRBJ1-1; D is ambiguous. The TCR was taken from a man older than 75 with acute or convalescent COVID-19. The source material was peripheral blood. CDR3 bases: TGCAGTGCTAGTGACTTGAACACTGAAGCTTTCTTT. Protein product: CSASDLNTEAFF.